The clone carrying this TCR beta chain was counted ten times or more. The V gene's germline CDR1 is SGHRS and CDR2 YFSETQ. The CDR3 runs to 17 residues. V was clipped by 0 bases and J by 3 bases; unmatched bases: 9. This record comes from a study of CDR3 diversity in severe acne. A single record per CDR3 protein comes from TCRdb applying MiXCR to the PCR reads. Found here are more than 80,000 distinct CDR3 sequences, around 50% of them singletons; the top ten hold 11%. Sequencing input: blood. This receptor was taken from a male donor with severe acne vulgaris. The chain carries TRBV5-1 and TRBJ2-1, with TRBD1 identical over 7 bases. CDR3 coding DNA: TGCGCCAGCAGCTTGGAAAGTGTCAGGGGGTTCTACAATGAGCAGTTCTTC. Its protein product is CASSLESVRGFYNEQFF. The whole variable domain, filled in from reference TRBV5-1 and TRBJ2-1, reads KAGVTQTPRYLIKTRGQQVTLSCSPISGHRSVSWYQQTPGQGLQFLFEYFSETQRNKGNFPGRFSGRQFSNSRSEMNVSTLELGDSALYLCASSLESVRGFYNEQFFGPGTRLTVL.